The 20 T cell receptor beta chains below were found in one sample sequenced in a study of blood T cell repertoires in COVID-19. This table comes from immunoSEQ multiplex PCR, and its TCRdb copy is limited to in-frame clones, with some not included. The sample yields roughly 91,000 clones, roughly four fifths seen once. The sequenced material came from peripheral blood. Receptors were obtained from a woman aged 80 or over with acute or convalescent COVID-19.

This rearrangement joins TRBV6-5 to TRBJ1-1; no definite D call. The germline V and J ends were trimmed by 6 bases and 4 bases, with 18 bases remaining between them. In germline, CDR1 is MNHEY, CDR2 SVGAGI. There are 15 residues in the CDR3. This CDR3 reads CASRPVPRVGTEAFF. The CDR3 region has the DNA TGTGCCAGCAGACCCGTCCCGAGGGTGGGCACTGAAGCTTTCTTT.

The V call is TRBV5-1, the J call TRBJ2-7, with a weak D call TRBD2 (6 bases). Per the germline V gene, CDR1 is SGHRS and CDR2 is YFSETQ. CDR3 size: 14 residues. V shed 4 bases and J shed 6 bases, with 17 bases lying between them. CDR3 loop: CASSTSAGTSEQYF. The CDR3 nucleotides are TGCGCCAGCAGCACCTCAGCCGGGACTTCCGAGCAGTACTTC.

The rearrangement uses TRBV5-8 and TRBJ2-5; D not certain. Germline V CDR1 and CDR2: SGHTS, YDEGEE. V was clipped by 4 bases and J by 4 bases, with 2 bases between them. This CDR3 has 10 residues. The CDR3 DNA reads TGTGCCAGCAGCCGAGAGACCCAGTACTTC. Translated: CASSRETQYF.

The chain couples TRBV6-5 to TRBJ2-2, with D maybe TRBD2 (5 bases). Trimming took off 2 bases at V and 4 bases at J, with 14 bases between the two ends. Germline V gives CDR1 MNHEY, CDR2 SVGAGI. The CDR3 totals 16 residues. This CDR3 reads CASSYLTLGSTGELFF. In nucleotides, the CDR3 is TGTGCCAGCAGTTACCTCACCTTGGGGAGCACCGGGGAGCTGTTTTTT.

The chain employs TRBV4-1 and TRBJ2-6, with no clear D. Germline CDR1 is MGHRA and CDR2 is YSYEKL. CDR3 length: 14 amino acids. Trimming stripped 1 base from V and 7 bases from J, with 8 bases between. In DNA form, the CDR3 reads TGCGCCAGCAGCCAAGCGGGTAGAGCCAACGTCCTGACTTTC. Amino acid sequence: CASSQAGRANVLTF.

The rearrangement uses TRBV9 and TRBJ2-1; 8 nucleotides align to TRBD2. This CDR3 comprises 15 residues. CDR1 and CDR2 from the germline V gene are SGDLS and YYNGEE. Unmatched junction bases numbered 3, after V lost 0 bases and J lost 4 bases. CDR3 sequence (DNA): TGTGCCAGCAGCGTAGATAGCGGGGCGTACAATGAGCAGTTCTTC. This encodes CASSVDSGAYNEQFF.

This chain links TRBV6-2 or TRBV6-3 with TRBJ1-4; 7 nucleotides agree with TRBD1. Germline assignment: CDR1 MNHEY and CDR2 SVGEGT. CDR3 length: 15 amino acids. With 6 bases clipped from V and 4 bases from J, the junction kept 8 bases outside the gene matches. The CDR3 nucleotides read TGTGCCAGCAGCACCCAGGGGGGCGGTAATGAAAAACTGTTTTTT. It codes for CASSTQGGGNEKLFF.

J is TRBJ2-4 and V is TRBV14; D gene unclear. This CDR3 is 16 amino acids long. Germline lookup yields CDR1 SGHDN and CDR2 FVKESK. Trimming took off 4 bases at V and 0 bases at J, with 13 bases between the two ends. The CDR3 sequence is CASSLGPLAAKNIQYF. Written as DNA, the CDR3 is TGTGCCAGCAGCCTTGGGCCCCTCGCAGCCAAAAACATTCAGTACTTC.

The rearrangement uses TRBV3-1 (or the pseudogene TRBV3-2) and TRBJ2-5; D unclear. There are 15 residues in the CDR3. V was pared by 0 bases and J by 5 bases, with 13 bases between. Per germline, CDR1 LGHDT and CDR2 YNNKEL (reference sequence). CDR3 region: CASSQDHVSLETQYF. Written as DNA, the CDR3 is TGTGCCAGCAGCCAAGATCACGTTAGCTTGGAGACCCAGTACTTC.

This chain uses TRBV3-1 (or the pseudogene TRBV3-2) with TRBJ1-1; TRBD1 matches 7 bases. The J segment lost 0 bases and the V segment lost 6 bases, leaving 16 bases of the junction unmatched. Per the germline V gene, CDR1 is LGHDT and CDR2 is YNNKEL (reference sequence). There are 18 residues in the CDR3. The CDR3 region has the DNA TGTGCCAGCAGTCACACGGTTCTACGAGGGACAGTGAACACTGAAGCTTTCTTT. Translation gives CASSHTVLRGTVNTEAFF.

The chain recombines TRBV29-1 with TRBJ2-7; TRBD2 agrees at 7 bases. V was pared by 4 bases and J by 6 bases, with 3 bases of the junction left unmatched. Germline V gene data show CDR1 as SQVTM and CDR2 as ANQGSEA. CDR3 size: 11 residues. DNA for the CDR3: TGCAGCGTTGGGGAGGGGCTCGAGCAGTACTTC. Its translation: CSVGEGLEQYF.

In this sample, this clone turned up once. The chain joins TRBV28 to TRBJ1-2, with a weak D call TRBD1 (5 bases). Germline CDR1 reads MDHEN; CDR2 reads SYDVKM. V shed 6 bases and J shed 4 bases, with 21 bases lying between them. The CDR3 totals 16 residues. The CDR3 sequence is CASRSGIGPGLYGYTF. Written as DNA, the CDR3 is TGTGCCAGCAGGAGCGGTATAGGCCCGGGACTCTATGGCTACACCTTC.

This chain joins TRBV9 and TRBJ2-7; 7 nucleotides match TRBD1. Per the germline V gene, CDR1 is SGDLS and CDR2 is YYNGEE. Losses at the gene ends were 0 bases for V and 0 bases for J; bases not matched to a gene: 3. This CDR3 spans 15 amino acids. The CDR3 bases are TGTGCCAGCAGCGTAGGCGACAGGGACTCCTACGAGCAGTACTTC. Translating gives CASSVGDRDSYEQYF.

The chain combines TRBV10-3 with TRBJ2-3; D not resolved. This CDR3 region has 16 residues. The germline V and J ends were trimmed by 0 bases and 0 bases, with 10 bases remaining between them. Germline-derived CDR1 and CDR2 are ENHRY and SYGVKD. CDR3 residues: CAISESGGVSTDTQYF. The CDR3 bases are TGTGCCATCAGTGAGTCAGGCGGAGTCAGCACAGATACGCAGTATTTT.

The chain employs TRBV27 and TRBJ2-2; 7 bases line up with TRBD2. The CDR3 is made up of 15 amino acids. Germline loops: CDR1 MNHEY, CDR2 SMNVEV (reference sequence). In DNA, the CDR3 is TGTGTCACAAAAGGTCTAGCGGCGAACACCGGGGAGCTGTTTTTT. It translates to CVTKGLAANTGELFF.

The V gene is TRBV4-2, the J gene TRBJ2-6, with D perhaps matching TRBD1 (5 bases). CDR3 length: 14 residues. Germline V gene sequence: CDR1 LGHNA, CDR2 YNFKEQ. Trimming took 5 bases from V and 4 from J, leaving 9 bases between them. As DNA, the CDR3 is TGTGCCAGCAGCTCAGGGTTGGGGGCCAACGTCCTGACTTTC. Translation gives CASSSGLGANVLTF.

The chain joins TRBV27 to TRBJ2-1; no clear D gene. The V end lost 3 bases, the J end lost 7 bases, and 19 bases lay between the germline ends. The CDR3 consists of 16 residues. CDR1 and CDR2 from the germline V gene are MNHEY and SMNVEV (reference sequence). The CDR3 sequence: CASSLRRPEFRNEQFF. The CDR3 DNA reads TGTGCCAGCAGTTTGAGGCGGCCGGAATTTCGAAATGAGCAGTTCTTC.

The chain links TRBV12-5 to TRBJ2-1; TRBD2 matches 11 bases. V shed 7 bases and J 7 bases; nucleotides not matched to a gene: 9. CDR1 LGHNT and CDR2 FRNRAP come from the germline V gene. CDR3 length equals 15 residues. The CDR3 loop reads CASARGSGRGNEQFF. In DNA form, the CDR3 reads TGTGCTAGTGCCCGAGGTAGCGGGAGGGGTAATGAGCAGTTCTTC.

This clone was counted between two and nine times. The chain uses TRBV6-1 and TRBJ2-3; 15 bases agree with TRBD2. CDR1 and CDR2 from the germline V gene are MNHNS and SASEGT. The CDR3 totals 20 residues. V was clipped by 2 bases and J by 8 bases; unmatched bases: 17. The CDR3 sequence: CASSESPGLAGGYWLGTQYF. CDR3 nucleotide sequence: TGTGCCAGCAGTGAATCCCCGGGACTAGCGGGGGGTTATTGGCTAGGTACGCAGTATTTT.

The V gene is TRBV7-8, the J gene TRBJ1-1, with 8 bases identical to TRBD1. Germline V gene sequence: CDR1 SGHVS, CDR2 FQNEAQ. CDR3 length: 16 residues. Unmatched junction bases numbered 13, after V lost 4 bases and J lost 6 bases. Written as DNA, the CDR3 is TGTGCCAGCAGCTACGGACAGGGCATTGATGGCGCTGAAGCTTTCTTT. It translates to CASSYGQGIDGAEAFF.